This T cell receptor beta chain was captured by sequencing in a study of cytomegalovirus exposure and HLA in healthy donors. The wider study: About 180 million T cells yielded more than 90 million unique TCR beta sequences in earlier analysis. Study-wide results and limits: Several of the most significant clusters appeared linked to common viral pathogens, based on a later analysis.

The PCR used 60 Vbeta and 13 Jbeta primers. Generated by immunoSEQ multiplex PCR, the TCRdb table keeps only in-frame clones and is missing some. This table has 100,000 to 120,000 clones, about three quarters appearing once. The CDR3 covers 12 residues. Germline V gene lookup returns CDR1 SGHKS and CDR2 YYEKEE (reference sequence). Trimming took 5 bases from V and 6 from J, leaving 12 bases between them. On this clone: Its antigen is currently unknown.

J is TRBJ2-7 and V is TRBV5-5; the D gene is possibly TRBD1 (6 bases). Sequenced material: PBMCs. This clonotype originated in a woman aged 60-75 years in good health and CMV-seropositive. CDR3 residues: CASSSLGGEQYF. The CDR3 DNA sequence: TGTGCCAGCAGTTCACTAGGGGGCGAGCAGTACTTC.